These 10 T cell receptor beta chains originate from one sample sequenced in a study of CD8 T cells in ankylosing spondylitis (dated by TCRdb to the late 2010s). Libraries were constructed by 5' RACE. The listed sequencing device is Illumina HiSeq 2500. TCRdb reprocessed the public reads (quality trimming at Q25 with fastp, clone calling with MiXCR) and kept in-frame beta chains. Each CDR3 protein gets just one entry, which takes the most common genes and DNA from the rows behind it. Within this sample are 300,000 to 400,000 distinct CDR3 sequences, with approximately 15% of them counted one time only. Around 1% of the sample is in the top ten clones. The specimen sequenced was blood, either unsorted or a sorted T cell fraction (not recorded which). The receptor set was obtained from a male donor with ankylosing spondylitis or in good health (not recorded which).

This chain links TRBV20-1 with TRBJ2-2; 9 bases fit TRBD1. The CDR3 is made up of 16 amino acids. J lost 6 bases, V lost 5 bases, and 13 bases had no gene match. The V gene's germline CDR1 is DFQATT and CDR2 SNEGSKA (reference sequence). The CDR3 DNA sequence: TGCAGTGCTCAAGAACTGGGACAGGGTTTTTCCGGGGAGCTGTTTTTT. It is translated as CSAQELGQGFSGELFF.

The CDR3 DNA reads as TGTGCCATCGGGGAAGACAGCTACGAGCAGTACTTC. Translation: CAIGEDSYEQYF. This chain uses TRBV10-3 with TRBJ2-7; D may be TRBD1 (5 bases). Germline V gene data show CDR1 as ENHRY and CDR2 as SYGVKD. The CDR3 spans 12 residues. The V end lost 8 bases, the J end lost 3 bases, and 11 bases lay between the germline ends.

In its sample, this clonotype was seen a few times. In nucleotides, the CDR3 is TGTGCCAGCAGCCCCGGCCTTGAGGGGTCCTACAATGAGCAGTTCTTC. It translates to CASSPGLEGSYNEQFF. The rearrangement links TRBV11-3 to TRBJ2-1, with D tentatively TRBD1 or TRBD2 (5 bases each). V gave up 5 bases and J gave up 1 base, with 15 bases separating them. In germline, CDR1 is SGHNT, CDR2 YENEEA. CDR3 length: 16 amino acids.

This clonotype was seen a handful of times. The chain links TRBV3-1 to TRBJ2-3; D is unclear. The CDR3 sequence is 13 residues long. V lost 1 base, J lost 4 bases, and 6 bases lay in between. CDR1 LGHDT and CDR2 YNNKEL come from the germline V gene (reference sequence). For the CDR3, the DNA is TGTGCCAGCAGCCAAGGGGCTCCAGATACGCAGTATTTT. Its translation: CASSQGAPDTQYF.

This clonotype was observed many times. This sequence joins TRBV12-3 or TRBV12-4 and TRBJ2-7, with no clear D. V shed 7 bases and J shed 6 bases, with 10 bases lying between them. This CDR3 has 11 residues. In DNA form, the CDR3 reads TGTGCCAGCACGCAGATTGGCGAGCAGTACTTC. Translated: CASTQIGEQYF.

The J gene is TRBJ2-3, the V gene TRBV21-1; TRBD1, the table's D call, lacks a check against the DNA. TRBV21-1 is marked as a pseudogene. CDR3 length: 11 amino acids. Here the CDR3 reads CAALRGDTQYF. CDR3 nucleotides: TGTGCCGCCCTGCGGGGAGATACGCAGTATTTT.

This clonotype has only a few counts. V gene TRBV12-3 or TRBV12-4 combines with J gene TRBJ1-4, with D tentatively TRBD1 (5 bases). The CDR3 length is 15 residues. The ends were cut back, 5 bases at V and 8 bases at J, with 18 bases in the middle. Here the CDR3 DNA reads TGTGCCAGCAGTGGGTCCGGGCCGAGGGGAGAAAAACTGTTTTTT. Translated: CASSGSGPRGEKLFF.

This clonotype appeared a few times. V gene TRBV7-8 combines with J gene TRBJ1-2, with TRBD1 matching 7 bases. The trim removed 5 bases at V and 4 bases at J, leaving 7 bases unmatched. The germline gives CDR1 SGHVS, CDR2 FQNEAQ. This CDR3 contains 14 residues. CDR3 in DNA: TGTGCCAGCAGCCTAACAGGGGCCGGCTATGGCTACACCTTC. Translated, it gives CASSLTGAGYGYTF.

The V gene is TRBV11-2, the J gene TRBJ2-7; D unclear. Germline V gives CDR1 SGHAT, CDR2 FQNNGV. Between the trimmed V and J ends, which lost 0 bases and 5 bases, there was a span of 11 bases. The CDR3 covers 14 residues. CDR3 coding DNA: TGTGCCAGCAGCTTAGATGTAGCAGCTCACGAGCAGTACTTC. This gives the protein CASSLDVAAHEQYF.

This clonotype showed up just once. CDR3 sequence: CASSLGLDISTGELFF. The CDR3, as DNA: TGCGCCAGCAGCTTAGGTTTGGACATATCCACCGGGGAGCTGTTTTTT. The rearrangement uses TRBV5-1 and TRBJ2-2; TRBD1 is a possible D gene (5 bases). Germline V gene lookup returns CDR1 SGHRS and CDR2 YFSETQ. Trimming took off 2 bases at V and 4 bases at J, with 15 bases between the two ends. The CDR3 is 16 amino acids. Together with reference TRBV5-1 and TRBJ2-2, the CDR3 gives the full variable domain: KAGVTQTPRYLIKTRGQQVTLSCSPISGHRSVSWYQQTPGQGLQFLFEYFSETQRNKGNFPGRFSGRQFSNSRSEMNVSTLELGDSALYLCASSLGLDISTGELFFGEGSRLTVL.